The 30 T cell receptor beta chains listed next were all sequenced from one sample in a study of neurological immune-mediated disorders (dated by TCRdb to the late 2010s). Library prep was done by 5' RACE. This sample was sequenced with an Illumina HiSeq 2500. TCRdb itself trimmed the public reads at Q25 with fastp, ran MiXCR and retained productive beta chains. Each record represents a unique CDR3 protein, reported with the most common genes and DNA among its rows. The sample contains around 30,000 distinct CDR3 sequences, 2% to 3% of them found a single time. The ten top clones hold roughly 2.5% of the sample. The sample comprised PBMCs. All receptors come from a woman aged 50 to 65 with multiple sclerosis.

The table lists this clonotype with many counts. The chain carries TRBV20-1 and TRBJ2-5; D remains ambiguous. The germline CDR1 and CDR2 sequences are DFQATT and SNEGSKA (reference sequence). The CDR3 runs 12 residues. Trimming stripped 8 bases from V and 2 bases from J, with 12 bases between. CDR3 loop: CSSQLRQETQYF. The CDR3 nucleotides are TGCAGTTCCCAATTAAGGCAAGAGACCCAGTACTTC.

There are many counts of this clonotype. V and J are TRBV20-1 and TRBJ2-3; no clear D. Trimming removed 4 bases from V and 1 base from J, with 9 bases in between. Germline V gene data show CDR1 as DFQATT and CDR2 as SNEGSKA (reference sequence). This CDR3 region has 13 residues. The CDR3 DNA follows: TGCAGTGCTAAGCGCCCTGGCACAGATACGCAGTATTTT. Translating gives CSAKRPGTDTQYF.

This clonotype was counted at least ten times. This chain uses TRBV20-1 with TRBJ2-3; 11 nucleotides agree with TRBD2. The CDR3 runs 16 residues. Trimming removed 3 bases from V and 2 bases from J; junction bases left unmatched: 7. Per germline, CDR1 DFQATT and CDR2 SNEGSKA (reference sequence). The CDR3 sequence: CSASLTSGGYTDTQYF. The CDR3 nucleotides are TGCAGTGCTAGCTTAACTAGCGGGGGATACACAGATACGCAGTATTTT.

This clonotype was detected many times. The V call is TRBV7-9, the J call TRBJ2-1; D gene unclear. CDR3 size: 12 residues. V lost 2 bases and J 14 bases, leaving 13 bases between the germline ends. Germline CDR1 SEHNR, CDR2 FQNEAQ (reference sequence). The CDR3 coding sequence is TGTGCCAGCAGCTTACTGGTGACTGATGAGTTCTTC. As protein: CASSLLVTDEFF.

This clonotype was detected only a few times. The chain is built from TRBV20-1 and TRBJ2-6; D gene uncertain. V dropped 6 bases and J dropped 0 bases, with 9 bases sitting between them. The V gene's germline CDR1 is DFQATT and CDR2 SNEGSKA (reference sequence). The CDR3 loop spans 14 amino acids. DNA for the CDR3: TGCAGTGCCAAGGAAAGCTCTGGGGCCAACGTCCTGACTTTC. This encodes CSAKESSGANVLTF.

In its sample, this clonotype was seen many times. V gene TRBV3-1 combines with J gene TRBJ1-2; D is undetermined. The CDR3 totals 13 residues. Trimming stripped 4 bases from V and 6 bases from J, with 12 bases between. The germline V gene has CDR1 LGHDT and CDR2 YNNKEL (reference sequence). The CDR3 loop is CASSPDLGNGYTF. CDR3 bases: TGTGCCAGCAGCCCGGACCTCGGGAATGGCTACACCTTC.

By share, this clonotype counts as medium-sized (0.01 to 0.1%). The chain employs TRBV20-1 and TRBJ2-7, with 8 positions matching TRBD1. In germline, CDR1 is DFQATT, CDR2 SNEGSKA (reference sequence). This CDR3 contains 11 residues. V was clipped by 5 bases and J by 5 bases; unmatched bases: 2. The CDR3 region has the DNA TGCAGTGCTCGACAGGGGAACGAGCAGTACTTC. Protein sequence: CSARQGNEQYF.

In this sample, this clonotype turned up many times. V gene TRBV20-1 combines with J gene TRBJ2-3; 7 nucleotides agree with TRBD2. Germline CDR1 is DFQATT and CDR2 is SNEGSKA (reference sequence). The CDR3 is 14 residues long. The J segment lost 2 bases and the V segment lost 1 base, leaving 3 bases of the junction unmatched. The CDR3 spells CSARVGTTTDTQYF. Written as DNA, the CDR3 is TGCAGTGCTAGAGTCGGGACTACCACAGATACGCAGTATTTT.

This clonotype was seen repeatedly, ten times or more. The genes are TRBV4-2 and TRBJ2-3; 7 bases fit TRBD2. The CDR3 length is 15 residues. CDR1 LGHNA and CDR2 YNFKEQ come from the germline V gene. Unmatched junction bases numbered 7, after V lost 5 bases and J lost 2 bases. In DNA, the CDR3 is TGTGCCAGCAGCTCCCACGGGGGGTACACAGATACGCAGTATTTT. Translated, it gives CASSSHGGYTDTQYF.

This clonotype was seen at least ten times. This chain joins TRBV20-1 and TRBJ2-1; 7 positions agree with TRBD2. Trimming removed 6 bases from V and 3 bases from J; junction bases left unmatched: 11. Per the germline V gene, CDR1 is DFQATT and CDR2 is SNEGSKA (reference sequence). The CDR3 has 15 residues. DNA of the CDR3: TGCAGTGCAGAGCGGTGGGGGGAGGGCTACAATGAGCAGTTCTTC. Translated, it gives CSAERWGEGYNEQFF.

This clonotype was detected many times. The chain employs TRBV29-1 and TRBJ2-1; 7 bases are a match to TRBD2. V shed 4 bases and J 7 bases; nucleotides not matched to a gene: 7. The CDR3 has 13 amino acids. Germline V CDR1 and CDR2: SQVTM, ANQGSEA. CDR3 sequence (DNA): TGCAGCGTTGGGACTAGTAGGTTGAATGAGCAGTTCTTC. Protein sequence: CSVGTSRLNEQFF.

In its sample, this clonotype was seen many times. The V gene is TRBV20-1, the J gene TRBJ2-3, with a weak D call TRBD2 (6 bases). Germline V gene sequence: CDR1 DFQATT, CDR2 SNEGSKA (reference sequence). V was shortened by 3 bases and J by 3 bases, with 13 bases between the two germline ends. The CDR3 spans 14 residues. CDR3 region: CSASRGSGTDTQYF. CDR3 nucleotides: TGCAGTGCTAGTCGGGGGTCCGGGACAGATACGCAGTATTTT.

This clonotype was seen at least ten times. The chain uses TRBV3-1 and TRBJ1-1; D unresolved. V lost 6 bases and J lost 4, with 9 bases in between. From germline, CDR1 is LGHDT and CDR2 YNNKEL (reference sequence). This CDR3 is built from 12 residues. CDR3 loop: CASSSAGTEAFF. The DNA of the CDR3 is TGTGCCAGCAGTAGCGCAGGCACTGAAGCTTTCTTT.

This clonotype was picked up many times. The chain joins TRBV20-1 to TRBJ1-4, with D possibly being TRBD1 (6 bases). V lost 1 base and J 7 bases, leaving 13 bases between the germline ends. Germline V gene data show CDR1 as DFQATT and CDR2 as SNEGSKA (reference sequence). The CDR3 runs to 14 residues. The CDR3 DNA reads TGCAGTGCTAGAGTTGTGGGGGCAGGTGAAAAACTGTTTTTT. Amino acid sequence: CSARVVGAGEKLFF.

The sample holds a few counts of this clonotype. V gene TRBV18 combines with J gene TRBJ2-7; 10 bases line up with TRBD1. The germline CDR1 and CDR2 sequences are KGHSH and LQKENI. V dropped 4 bases and J dropped 6; count of bases not matched to a gene: 6. The CDR3 runs to 14 residues. CDR3 nucleotide sequence: TGTGCCAGCTCACTAAGACAGGGGGCCTTCGAGCAGTACTTC. It yields the protein CASSLRQGAFEQYF.

J is TRBJ2-7 and V is TRBV7-6, with D possibly called TRBD1 or TRBD2 (5 bases each). V was pared by 0 bases and J by 5 bases, with 11 bases between. Germline-derived CDR1 and CDR2 are SGHVS and FNYEAQ. The CDR3 contains 14 residues. CDR3 in amino acids: CASSLAGVVNEQYF. Written as DNA, the CDR3 is TGTGCCAGCAGCTTAGCGGGGGTCGTTAACGAGCAGTACTTC.

This chain joins TRBV7-9 and TRBJ1-3, with unresolved D. CDR3 length equals 13 residues. Germline CDR1 is SEHNR and CDR2 is FQNEAQ (reference sequence). The V end lost 5 bases, the J end lost 2 bases, and 7 bases lay between the germline ends. The CDR3 region is CASSPETGNTIYF. The CDR3 coding sequence is TGTGCCAGCAGCCCGGAAACTGGAAACACCATATATTTT.

This clonotype was observed at least ten times. The V and J genes are TRBV7-2 and TRBJ1-5, with D maybe TRBD1 (6 bases). Germline-derived CDR1 and CDR2 are SGHTA and FQGNSA. The CDR3 runs to 15 residues. Trimming pared 1 base from V and 0 bases from J, leaving 7 bases between. For the CDR3, the DNA is TGTGCCAGCAGCTTAGACAGGGCTAGCAATCAGCCCCAGCATTTT. This gives the protein CASSLDRASNQPQHF. Full variable domain (remainder filled in from reference TRBV7-2 and TRBJ1-5): GAGVSQSPSNKVTEKGKDVELRCDPISGHTALYWYRQSLGQGLEFLIYFQGNSAPDKSGLPSDRFSAERTGGSVSTLTIQRTQQEDSAVYLCASSLDRASNQPQHFGDGTRLSIL.

This rearrangement joins TRBV5-1 to TRBJ2-1; 9 bases map to TRBD1. Germline values: CDR1 SGHRS, CDR2 YFSETQ. The CDR3 has 15 residues. With V trimmed by 4 bases and J by 5 bases, 7 bases remained unmatched. Here the CDR3 reads CASSTDRGINNEQFF. In nucleotides, the CDR3 is TGCGCCAGCAGCACAGACAGGGGGATCAACAATGAGCAGTTCTTC.

By share, this clonotype ranks as medium-sized (0.01 to 0.1%). No conserved phenylalanine or tryptophan is present at the end of the CDR3, so a read error is the likely explanation. The chain uses TRBV6-5 and TRBJ2-4; D tentatively fits TRBD1 or TRBD2 (6 bases each). This CDR3 has 16 residues. The V end was cut by 0 bases, the J end by 4 bases, with 13 bases between. Germline V lookup: CDR1 MNHEY, CDR2 SVGAGI. CDR3 loop: CASSYSGGPEKNIQYC. For the CDR3, the DNA is TGTGCCAGCAGTTACTCTGGGGGGCCGGAAAAAAACATTCAGTACTGC.

By frequency in the sample, this clonotype is medium-sized. The genes are TRBV25-1 and TRBJ1-2, with D maybe TRBD1 (6 bases). The ends were cut back, 0 bases at V and 3 bases at J, with 11 bases in the middle. This CDR3 is 15 amino acids long. Germline loops: CDR1 MGHDK, CDR2 SYGVNS. The CDR3: CASSEYGGPHYGYTF. Here the CDR3 DNA reads TGTGCCAGCAGTGAATATGGGGGGCCGCACTATGGCTACACCTTC.

In its sample, this clonotype was seen many times. The gene calls are TRBV5-1 and TRBJ2-1, with 10 bases lining up with TRBD2. Germline lookup yields CDR1 SGHRS and CDR2 YFSETQ. V lost 5 bases and J lost 4; bases outside the gene matches: 12. The CDR3 has 17 amino acids. CDR3: CASSPSASGSGYNEQFF. The DNA of the CDR3 is TGCGCCAGCAGTCCTTCGGCTAGCGGGAGTGGATACAATGAGCAGTTCTTC. Full variable domain (outside the CDR3, taken from reference TRBV5-1 and TRBJ2-1): KAGVTQTPRYLIKTRGQQVTLSCSPISGHRSVSWYQQTPGQGLQFLFEYFSETQRNKGNFPGRFSGRQFSNSRSEMNVSTLELGDSALYLCASSPSASGSGYNEQFFGPGTRLTVL.

This clonotype is labeled medium-sized (0.01 to 0.1%). The V call is TRBV20-1, the J call TRBJ2-5; 10 positions agree with TRBD2. There are 15 residues in the CDR3. Germline V CDR1 and CDR2: DFQATT, SNEGSKA (reference sequence). V was clipped by 4 bases and J by 4 bases; unmatched bases: 9. Written as DNA, the CDR3 is TGCAGTGCTATTCCTAGCGGGAGTCCTGGAGAGACCCAGTACTTC. This sequence encodes CSAIPSGSPGETQYF.

This clonotype was observed many times. The chain couples TRBV20-1 to TRBJ2-7, with a possible D match to TRBD2 (6 bases). The CDR3 has 15 residues. V shed 4 bases and J shed 0 bases, with 16 bases lying between them. The germline gives CDR1 DFQATT, CDR2 SNEGSKA (reference sequence). The CDR3 DNA is TGCAGTGCTACAGAGGAGGGGAGGAGCTCCTACGAGCAGTACTTC. This translates into CSATEEGRSSYEQYF.

This clonotype was counted ten times or more. This sequence joins TRBV5-1 and TRBJ1-4, with a tentative D call TRBD1 (6 bases). The CDR3 spans 15 residues. Trimming removed 0 bases from V and 8 bases from J, with 14 bases in between. CDR1 is SGHRS and CDR2 is YFSETQ in the germline V gene. The CDR3 loop is CASSLGTGSNEKLFF. The CDR3 DNA sequence: TGCGCCAGCAGCTTGGGTACAGGGAGCAACGAAAAACTGTTTTTT.

Ten or more counts support this clonotype. The V and J genes are TRBV20-1 and TRBJ2-6; D gene ambiguous. The germline V gene encodes CDR1 DFQATT and CDR2 SNEGSKA (reference sequence). This CDR3 has 13 amino acids. V was pared by 5 bases and J by 2 bases, with 7 bases between. The CDR3 coding sequence is TGCAGTGCTGAGAGGACTGGGGCCAACGTCCTGACTTTC. Its protein is CSAERTGANVLTF.

This clonotype was seen ten or more times. This chain joins TRBV7-3 and TRBJ2-1; tentative D call: TRBD2 (6 bases). V lost 5 bases and J 1 base, leaving 12 bases between the germline ends. CDR3 length: 15 residues. CDR1 is SGHTA and CDR2 is FQGTGA in the germline V gene. CDR3 in amino acids: CASSPAGRSYNEQFF. The CDR3 DNA follows: TGTGCCAGCAGCCCCGCGGGGCGGTCCTACAATGAGCAGTTCTTC.

This clonotype was detected ten times or more. This chain links TRBV7-9 with TRBJ2-3; 12 nucleotides line up with TRBD2. The CDR3 contains 16 residues. Looked up from germline, CDR1 is SEHNR and CDR2 is FQNEAQ (reference sequence). J lost 2 bases, V lost 3 bases, and 3 bases had no gene match. CDR3 in amino acids: CASSFGLAGNTDTQYF. The CDR3 coding sequence is TGTGCCAGCAGCTTTGGACTAGCGGGGAACACAGATACGCAGTATTTT.

This clonotype was recorded many times. This sequence joins TRBV7-2 and TRBJ1-4, with D tentatively TRBD1 (6 bases). V shed 2 bases and J shed 4 bases, with 20 bases lying between them. CDR1 and CDR2 from the germline V gene are SGHTA and FQGNSA. The CDR3 sequence is 18 residues long. This CDR3 reads CASSLRTADPSHNEKLFF. The CDR3 DNA reads as TGTGCCAGCAGCTTAAGGACAGCCGATCCTTCTCATAATGAAAAACTGTTTTTT.

This clonotype is deemed medium-sized (0.01 to 0.1%). The gene calls are TRBV6-5 and TRBJ2-7, with D possibly being TRBD2 (6 bases). Germline CDR1 and CDR2: MNHEY and SVGAGI. This CDR3 is built from 13 residues. Trimming pared 4 bases from V and 5 bases from J, leaving 12 bases between. The chain's CDR3 is CASSFSGGNEQYF. The CDR3 DNA reads as TGTGCCAGCAGTTTTAGCGGAGGCAACGAGCAGTACTTC.